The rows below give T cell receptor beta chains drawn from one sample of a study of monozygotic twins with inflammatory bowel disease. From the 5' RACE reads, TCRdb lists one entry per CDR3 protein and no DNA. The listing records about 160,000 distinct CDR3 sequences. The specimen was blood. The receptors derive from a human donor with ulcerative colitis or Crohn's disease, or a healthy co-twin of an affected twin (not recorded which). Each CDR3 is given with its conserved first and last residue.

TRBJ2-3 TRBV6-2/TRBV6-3 CASSPILAGRNTDTQYF
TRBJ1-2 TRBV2 CASTRDPSRVYGYTF
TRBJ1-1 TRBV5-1 CASGEVLNTEAFF
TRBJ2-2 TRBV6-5 CASSFDRVQLFF
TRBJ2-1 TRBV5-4 CASSSGQGGFNEQFF
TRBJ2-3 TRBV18 CASSPPLAGTDTQYF
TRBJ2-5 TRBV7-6 CASSPGSGTQFEETQYF
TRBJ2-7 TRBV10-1 CASSPEPRGGSYRYF
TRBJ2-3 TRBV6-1 CASGLAGSFGDTQYF
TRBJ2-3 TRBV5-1 CASSLGLAGGPSTDTQYF
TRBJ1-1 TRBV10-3 CAIRETGGASGSEAFF
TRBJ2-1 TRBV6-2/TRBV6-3 CASSRTRPEQFF
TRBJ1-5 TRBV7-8 CASSLAHTFDQPQHF
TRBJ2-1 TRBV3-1 CASSQDRRTSVYNEQFF
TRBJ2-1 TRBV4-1 CASSYEGYSWELYNEQFF
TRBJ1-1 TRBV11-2 CASSLDLRAEAFF
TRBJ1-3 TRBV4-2 CASSRTSIAGQGDSGNTIYF
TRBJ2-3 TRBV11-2 CASSLAGGKTDTQYF
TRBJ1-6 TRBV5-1 CASSLGPPSSYNSPLHF
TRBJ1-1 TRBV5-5 CASLRGSLNTEAFF
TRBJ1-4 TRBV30 CAGTRPKGYEKLFF
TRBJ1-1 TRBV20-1 CSAQGQGVTEAFF
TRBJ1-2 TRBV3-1 CASSQDVYGYTF
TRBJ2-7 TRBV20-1 CSASGTSGRNFYEQYF
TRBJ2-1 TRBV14 CASSQDPIYNEQFF
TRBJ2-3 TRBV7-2 CASSPRRSTDTQYF
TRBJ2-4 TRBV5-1 CASSLIDSGGAAKNIQYF
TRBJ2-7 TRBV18 CASSPRGDRNEQYF
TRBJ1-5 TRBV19 CASSPRRGARGQPQHF
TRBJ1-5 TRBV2 CASSDVGYDQPQHF
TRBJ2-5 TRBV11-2 CASSLSPDSQETQYF
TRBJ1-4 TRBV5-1 CASSSGHSNEKLFF
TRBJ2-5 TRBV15 CATSQTQGYRLIEETQYF
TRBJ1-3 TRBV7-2 CASRTGQGSGNTIYF
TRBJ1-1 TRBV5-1 CASSSLDGTVNTEAFF
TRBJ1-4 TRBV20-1 CSARGLRVTNEKLFF
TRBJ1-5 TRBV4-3 CASSPGPENQPQHF
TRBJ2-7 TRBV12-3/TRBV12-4 CASTNSLYEQYF
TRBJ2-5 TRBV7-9 CASSFPRGLAGVETQYF
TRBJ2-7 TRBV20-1 CSARDGSDYEQYF
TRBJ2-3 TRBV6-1 CASNPGLATDTQYF
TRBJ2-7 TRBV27 CASSLASHPYEQYF
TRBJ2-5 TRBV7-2 CASSFSSGSWETQYF
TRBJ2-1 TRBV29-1 CSVFILSSYNEQFF